This T cell receptor beta chain is from a study of read filtering for tumor transcriptome and immune sequencing. Study summary: DNase treatment preceded whole-transcriptome library preparation. Per sample, TCR-region reads ranged about 3.5 to 11 million by IR-seq, about 80 to 1,400 by RNA-seq. Whole-study results and caveats: Without single-read clonotypes, shared clonotype proportions correlated more between IR-seq and RNA-seq.

This CDR3 comprises 13 residues. J lost 4 bases, V lost 11 bases, and 7 bases had no gene match. Looked up from germline, CDR1 is ENHRY and CDR2 is SYGVKD. Sampling of bone marrow took place during active disease in every patient. This clonotype was seen ten or more times. The antigen remains undetermined. From roughly 0.4 ug of RNA, a library with molecular barcoded alpha/delta and beta/gamma adaptors was made. TCRdb itself ran the reads through MiXCR, one entry per CDR3 protein. Among tens of thousands of distinct CDR3 sequences, roughly 19% were seen once, and the ten largest hold over 13%. Material for sequencing was a population of CD138-negative cells sorted from bone marrow. The origin of this receptor is a donor over 35 with multiple myeloma. The chain combines TRBV10-3 with TRBJ2-1; TRBD2 agrees at 8 bases. In DNA form, the CDR3 reads TGTGCCGCCCAACAGCGGGAGTACAATGAGCAGTTCTTC. Amino acid sequence: CAAQQREYNEQFF.